Listed below are T cell receptor beta chains from one sample, sequenced in a study of blood T cell repertoires in COVID-19. Profiling relied on immunoSEQ multiplex PCR, and the TCRdb table lists in-frame clones only, not all of them. The table records under 300,000 clones, about 82% of them present only once. Sequenced input: peripheral blood. These receptors all stem from a man aged 80 or over with acute or convalescent COVID-19. The CDR3 runs from the conserved cysteine through the conserved F or W. Fields, in order: V gene, clone size, CDR3 length, J gene, D gene, CDR3 DNA, CDR3 protein. A D gene is named only where the DNA matches it firmly. Clone sizes are given selectively: once, few, many, or a class where the clone is expanded.

V gene: TRBV18
clone size: NA
CDR3 length: 14
J gene: TRBJ2-1
D gene: NA
CDR3 DNA: TGTGCCAGCTCACCACGGACAGTCTACAATGAGCAGTTCTTC
CDR3 protein: CASSPRTVYNEQFF

V gene: TRBV28
clone size: NA
CDR3 length: 14
J gene: TRBJ1-5
D gene: NA
CDR3 DNA: TGTGCCAGCAGTTTCTCAGCGAGTTATCAGCCCCAGCATTTT
CDR3 protein: CASSFSASYQPQHF

V gene: TRBV19
clone size: NA
CDR3 length: 13
J gene: TRBJ2-7
D gene: NA
CDR3 DNA: TGTGCCAGTAGACCCCGAGGGTCCTACGAGCAGTACTTC
CDR3 protein: CASRPRGSYEQYF

V gene: TRBV9
clone size: NA
CDR3 length: 15
J gene: TRBJ2-1
D gene: TRBD2
CDR3 DNA: TGTGCCAGCAGCCCGGGGGAGGGCTTGATCAATGAGCAGTTCTTC
CDR3 protein: CASSPGEGLINEQFF

V gene: TRBV27
clone size: NA
CDR3 length: 14
J gene: TRBJ1-5
D gene: NA
CDR3 DNA: TGTGCCAGCAGCCTACTAGCCTATAATCAGCCCCAGCATTTT
CDR3 protein: CASSLLAYNQPQHF

V gene: TRBV27
clone size: NA
CDR3 length: 15
J gene: TRBJ1-5
D gene: NA
CDR3 DNA: TGTGCCAGCAGTTTTCGGGGGTATAGCAATCAGCCCCAGCATTTT
CDR3 protein: CASSFRGYSNQPQHF

V gene: TRBV5-1
clone size: NA
CDR3 length: 15
J gene: TRBJ2-2
D gene: NA
CDR3 DNA: TGCGCCAGCAGCCCCAGGGTACTGGGCACCGGGGAGCTGTTTTTT
CDR3 protein: CASSPRVLGTGELFF

V gene: TRBV28
clone size: NA
CDR3 length: 13
J gene: TRBJ1-2
D gene: TRBD1
CDR3 DNA: TGTGCCAGCAGCCCAACAGGGGTCTATGGCTACACCTTC
CDR3 protein: CASSPTGVYGYTF

V gene: TRBV20-1
clone size: NA
CDR3 length: 14
J gene: TRBJ1-3
D gene: NA
CDR3 DNA: TGCAGTGCTAGTAACAGGGTTTCTGGAAACACCATATATTTT
CDR3 protein: CSASNRVSGNTIYF

V gene: TRBV7-8
clone size: NA
CDR3 length: 15
J gene: TRBJ1-2
D gene: TRBD1
CDR3 DNA: TGTGCCAGCAGCTTAAACAGGGGCCCCTCGTATGGCTACACCTTC
CDR3 protein: CASSLNRGPSYGYTF

V gene: TRBV7-9
clone size: NA
CDR3 length: 13
J gene: TRBJ1-1
D gene: NA
CDR3 DNA: TGTGCCAGCGGAGTACAGGGCGCCACTGAAGCTTTCTTT
CDR3 protein: CASGVQGATEAFF

V gene: TRBV10-1
clone size: NA
CDR3 length: 16
J gene: TRBJ2-3
D gene: NA
CDR3 DNA: TGCGCCAGCAGTGAGTCGAGGGAATTGGTTTGGGATACGCAGTATTTT
CDR3 protein: CASSESRELVWDTQYF

V gene: TRBV5-8
clone size: NA
CDR3 length: 14
J gene: TRBJ2-5
D gene: TRBD1
CDR3 DNA: TGTGCCAGCAGCTTACCGGGACAGCAAGAGACCCAGTACTTC
CDR3 protein: CASSLPGQQETQYF

V gene: TRBV4-3
clone size: NA
CDR3 length: 14
J gene: TRBJ1-4
D gene: TRBD1
CDR3 DNA: TGCGCCAGCAGCGAGGGACAGGGGGGTGAAAAACTGTTTTTT
CDR3 protein: CASSEGQGGEKLFF

V gene: TRBV2
clone size: NA
CDR3 length: 16
J gene: TRBJ1-2
D gene: NA
CDR3 DNA: TGTGCCAGCAGTGAAGGCCTGCTTATAGGGGCCGAAGGCTACACCTTC
CDR3 protein: CASSEGLLIGAEGYTF

V gene: TRBV28
clone size: NA
CDR3 length: 16
J gene: TRBJ2-2
D gene: TRBD1
CDR3 DNA: TGTGCCAGCAGGGGGTCCGGGACAGGGGGTACCGGGGAGCTGTTTTTT
CDR3 protein: CASRGSGTGGTGELFF

V gene: TRBV10-2
clone size: NA
CDR3 length: 16
J gene: TRBJ1-3
D gene: NA
CDR3 DNA: TGCGCCAGCAGCCCGACAGGTCCCGGCACTGGAAACACCATATATTTT
CDR3 protein: CASSPTGPGTGNTIYF

V gene: TRBV3-1/TRBV3-2
clone size: few
CDR3 length: 14
J gene: TRBJ1-6
D gene: NA
CDR3 DNA: TGTGCCAGCAGCCAAGAATGGGGAGGTTCACCCCTCCACTTT
CDR3 protein: CASSQEWGGSPLHF

V gene: TRBV19
clone size: NA
CDR3 length: 16
J gene: TRBJ1-2
D gene: TRBD1
CDR3 DNA: TGTGCCAGTAGTATTGACAGGGCTTCTAAACGCTATGGCTACACCTTC
CDR3 protein: CASSIDRASKRYGYTF

V gene: TRBV5-1
clone size: NA
CDR3 length: 15
J gene: TRBJ2-1
D gene: NA
CDR3 DNA: TGCGCCAGCAGCCCGGACAGAAACACCTACAATGAGCAGTTCTTC
CDR3 protein: CASSPDRNTYNEQFF

V gene: TRBV3-1/TRBV3-2
clone size: NA
CDR3 length: 13
J gene: TRBJ1-2
D gene: NA
CDR3 DNA: TGTGCCAGCAGCCAAGATGACAGGAATGGCTACACCTTC
CDR3 protein: CASSQDDRNGYTF

V gene: TRBV5-5
clone size: NA
CDR3 length: 16
J gene: TRBJ2-3
D gene: NA
CDR3 DNA: TGTGCCAGCAGCTTAGCCGACAGGTTCAGCACAGATACGCAGTATTTT
CDR3 protein: CASSLADRFSTDTQYF

V gene: TRBV25-1
clone size: NA
CDR3 length: 15
J gene: TRBJ2-3
D gene: NA
CDR3 DNA: TGTGCCAGCAGTGGAATCCACAGAGAGACAGATACGCAGTATTTT
CDR3 protein: CASSGIHRETDTQYF

V gene: TRBV7-9
clone size: NA
CDR3 length: 12
J gene: TRBJ2-7
D gene: NA
CDR3 DNA: TGTGCCAGCAGCTTCCGGGACTACGAGCAGTACTTC
CDR3 protein: CASSFRDYEQYF

V gene: TRBV7-9
clone size: few
CDR3 length: 13
J gene: TRBJ1-2
D gene: TRBD1
CDR3 DNA: TGTGCCAGCAGCTTAGCCGGGACAGGGGTCCACACCTTC
CDR3 protein: CASSLAGTGVHTF

V gene: TRBV5-6
clone size: NA
CDR3 length: 16
J gene: TRBJ2-1
D gene: TRBD2
CDR3 DNA: TGTGCCAGCGCCCGACCCACTAGCGGGGGGCTGAATGAGCAGTTCTTC
CDR3 protein: CASARPTSGGLNEQFF

V gene: TRBV5-1
clone size: NA
CDR3 length: 15
J gene: TRBJ1-4
D gene: NA
CDR3 DNA: TGCGCCAGCAGCTTGTACCAAGGAGCTAATGAAAAACTGTTTTTT
CDR3 protein: CASSLYQGANEKLFF

V gene: TRBV7-9
clone size: NA
CDR3 length: 13
J gene: TRBJ1-1
D gene: NA
CDR3 DNA: TGTGCCAGCAGCCCATCCCTAAACACTGAAGCTTTCTTT
CDR3 protein: CASSPSLNTEAFF

V gene: TRBV24-1
clone size: NA
CDR3 length: 15
J gene: TRBJ1-1
D gene: NA
CDR3 DNA: TGTGCCACCAGTGACCGTCGGGGTGGAATTACTGAAGCTTTCTTT
CDR3 protein: CATSDRRGGITEAFF

V gene: TRBV28
clone size: NA
CDR3 length: 14
J gene: TRBJ1-4
D gene: TRBD1
CDR3 DNA: TGTGCCAGCACCACGACAGGGGGGGGAGGAAAACTGTTTTTT
CDR3 protein: CASTTTGGGGKLFF

V gene: TRBV19
clone size: few
CDR3 length: 15
J gene: TRBJ1-1
D gene: TRBD1
CDR3 DNA: TGTGCCAGTACGGGATGGGCAGGGGGCCTGACTGAAGCTTTCTTT
CDR3 protein: CASTGWAGGLTEAFF

V gene: TRBV28
clone size: once
CDR3 length: 17
J gene: TRBJ2-1
D gene: TRBD2
CDR3 DNA: TGTGCCAGCAGGGGGACTAGCGGGGCGAGCTCCTACAATGAGCAGTTCTTC
CDR3 protein: CASRGTSGASSYNEQFF

V gene: TRBV19
clone size: NA
CDR3 length: 14
J gene: TRBJ2-2
D gene: NA
CDR3 DNA: TGTGCCGTTCGACAGGCACCAAGGTCCGGGGAGCTGTTTTTT
CDR3 protein: CAVRQAPRSGELFF

V gene: TRBV18
clone size: NA
CDR3 length: 15
J gene: TRBJ1-1
D gene: NA
CDR3 DNA: TGTGCCAGCTCACTCGGACAGAACATGAACACTGAAGCTTTCTTT
CDR3 protein: CASSLGQNMNTEAFF

V gene: TRBV27
clone size: few
CDR3 length: 13
J gene: TRBJ2-5
D gene: TRBD1
CDR3 DNA: TGTGCCAGCAGTGTGGACAGGGTAGAGACCCAGTACTTC
CDR3 protein: CASSVDRVETQYF

V gene: TRBV7-9
clone size: few
CDR3 length: 14
J gene: TRBJ1-6
D gene: NA
CDR3 DNA: TGTGCCAGCAGCTTAGGGGGGGTAAATTCACCCCTCCACTTT
CDR3 protein: CASSLGGVNSPLHF

V gene: TRBV19
clone size: NA
CDR3 length: 15
J gene: TRBJ2-2
D gene: NA
CDR3 DNA: TGTGCCAGTAGTATCGACACCCTGAACACCGGGGAGCTGTTTTTT
CDR3 protein: CASSIDTLNTGELFF

V gene: TRBV5-4
clone size: NA
CDR3 length: 14
J gene: TRBJ2-5
D gene: NA
CDR3 DNA: TGTGCCAGCAGCCAGCCCACAGGGTCGGAGACCCAGTACTTC
CDR3 protein: CASSQPTGSETQYF

V gene: TRBV7-3
clone size: NA
CDR3 length: 15
J gene: TRBJ2-1
D gene: NA
CDR3 DNA: TGTGCCAGCAGCATCTTAGCTGGAGTACTCAATGAGCAGTTCTTC
CDR3 protein: CASSILAGVLNEQFF

V gene: TRBV6-2/TRBV6-3
clone size: NA
CDR3 length: 16
J gene: TRBJ2-3
D gene: NA
CDR3 DNA: TGTGCCAGCAGTCGACCCCGGACTAAAGGCGCAGATACGCAGTATTTT
CDR3 protein: CASSRPRTKGADTQYF

V gene: TRBV15
clone size: NA
CDR3 length: 15
J gene: TRBJ1-5
D gene: NA
CDR3 DNA: TGTGCCACCGGGGGGTCAGATTATAGCAATCAGCCCCAGCATTTT
CDR3 protein: CATGGSDYSNQPQHF

V gene: TRBV7-2
clone size: NA
CDR3 length: 13
J gene: TRBJ2-3
D gene: NA
CDR3 DNA: TGTGCCAGCAGCCGGGGGAGCACAGATACGCAGTATTTT
CDR3 protein: CASSRGSTDTQYF

V gene: TRBV28
clone size: NA
CDR3 length: 15
J gene: TRBJ1-2
D gene: TRBD1
CDR3 DNA: TGTGCCAGCAGTTCCCGAGGGCAGGGGGTTGGTGGCTACACCTTC
CDR3 protein: CASSSRGQGVGGYTF

V gene: TRBV3-1/TRBV3-2
clone size: few
CDR3 length: 16
J gene: TRBJ1-3
D gene: NA
CDR3 DNA: TGTGCCAGCAGCCAAGTCAGGGACACCCTTGTAAACACCATATATTTT
CDR3 protein: CASSQVRDTLVNTIYF

V gene: TRBV7-2
clone size: NA
CDR3 length: 15
J gene: TRBJ1-2
D gene: NA
CDR3 DNA: TGTGCCAGCAGCTCCCCTGGCAGGGTTAACTATGGCTACACCTTC
CDR3 protein: CASSSPGRVNYGYTF

V gene: TRBV6-5
clone size: few
CDR3 length: 12
J gene: TRBJ1-2
D gene: NA
CDR3 DNA: TGTGCCAGCCACACGGGGGAGGGAGGCTACACCTTC
CDR3 protein: CASHTGEGGYTF

V gene: TRBV7-9
clone size: few
CDR3 length: 16
J gene: TRBJ2-3
D gene: TRBD1
CDR3 DNA: TGTGCCAGCAGCCCCGGACAGGGAGTAGGCACAGATACGCAGTATTTT
CDR3 protein: CASSPGQGVGTDTQYF

V gene: TRBV12-3/TRBV12-4
clone size: few
CDR3 length: 13
J gene: TRBJ2-1
D gene: NA
CDR3 DNA: TGTGCCAGCAGTTTAGTCAGGGTGCATGAGCAGTTCTTC
CDR3 protein: CASSLVRVHEQFF

V gene: TRBV6-2/TRBV6-3
clone size: NA
CDR3 length: 12
J gene: TRBJ2-5
D gene: NA
CDR3 DNA: TGTGCCAGCAGTTATCAGCAAGAGACCCAGTACTTC
CDR3 protein: CASSYQQETQYF

V gene: TRBV5-4
clone size: NA
CDR3 length: 13
J gene: TRBJ1-2
D gene: NA
CDR3 DNA: TGTGCCAGCAGCTTACAGCCGGTCTATGGCTACACCTTC
CDR3 protein: CASSLQPVYGYTF

V gene: TRBV5-1
clone size: NA
CDR3 length: 16
J gene: TRBJ1-6
D gene: NA
CDR3 DNA: TGCGCCAGCAGCTTATCGACAGAAACTTTTAATTCACCCCTCCACTTT
CDR3 protein: CASSLSTETFNSPLHF

V gene: TRBV7-2
clone size: NA
CDR3 length: 14
J gene: TRBJ1-3
D gene: NA
CDR3 DNA: TGTGCCAGCAGCTCACAGGCGGATGGAAACACCATATATTTT
CDR3 protein: CASSSQADGNTIYF

V gene: TRBV7-8
clone size: NA
CDR3 length: 18
J gene: TRBJ2-1
D gene: TRBD2
CDR3 DNA: TGTGCCAGCAGCCGGGGACTAGCGGGAGGGAACTCCTACAATGAGCAGTTCTTC
CDR3 protein: CASSRGLAGGNSYNEQFF

V gene: TRBV6-5
clone size: NA
CDR3 length: 13
J gene: TRBJ2-7
D gene: NA
CDR3 DNA: TGTGCCAGCAAGAGTGAGGCATCCTACGAGCAGTACTTC
CDR3 protein: CASKSEASYEQYF

V gene: TRBV7-9
clone size: NA
CDR3 length: 14
J gene: TRBJ2-1
D gene: NA
CDR3 DNA: TGTGCCAGCAGTTCTGCAGGGTCCTACAATGAGCAGTTCTTC
CDR3 protein: CASSSAGSYNEQFF

V gene: TRBV3-1/TRBV3-2
clone size: NA
CDR3 length: 15
J gene: TRBJ1-5
D gene: NA
CDR3 DNA: TGTGCCAGCAGCCAAAGCGGGGCCGGCAATCAGCCCCAGCATTTT
CDR3 protein: CASSQSGAGNQPQHF

V gene: TRBV28
clone size: once
CDR3 length: 11
J gene: TRBJ2-7
D gene: NA
CDR3 DNA: TGTGCCAGCAGTTCCTCGCGCGAGCAGTACTTC
CDR3 protein: CASSSSREQYF

V gene: TRBV18
clone size: NA
CDR3 length: 13
J gene: TRBJ1-1
D gene: NA
CDR3 DNA: TGTGCCAGCTCACTTGGCCCGAACACTGAAGCTTTCTTT
CDR3 protein: CASSLGPNTEAFF